This T cell receptor (beta chain) was sequenced for a study of radiotherapy plus CTLA-4 blockade in lung cancer. This clone was picked up a small number of times. Sequencing used immunoSEQ multiplex PCR; TCRdb keeps in-frame clones, though not all of them. Of around 91,000 clones in the sample, around 90% are singletons; the top ten hold 4% to 6%. The clonotype originates from a human donor with non-small cell lung cancer that progressed on radiotherapy plus ipilimumab. The source material was peripheral blood, sampled from a patient treated with radiotherapy plus ipilimumab.

The CDR3 here is CASSSRWTTRNEKLFF. The CDR3 DNA is TGTGCCAGCAGTTCGAGATGGACGACGAGAAACGAAAAACTGTTTTTT. The V call is TRBV5-4, the J call TRBJ1-4; no clear D gene. The germline V and J ends were trimmed by 5 bases and 8 bases, with 22 bases remaining between them. There are 16 residues in the CDR3. Per germline, CDR1 SGHNT and CDR2 YYREEE (reference sequence).